This T cell receptor beta chain appears in the sequencing data of a study of blood T cells in healthy people across ages. Study information: When template switching was applied, about one barcoded beta molecule was captured per two T cells. Findings and caveats of the study: Observed TCR beta diversity per million T cells went down as age went up. This fall followed a roughly linear course with age.

Per-sample PBMC isolation yielded at least 6.5 million cells. A J-beta primer mix and a sample-barcoded 5' primer were used in a second PCR of roughly 6 to 12 cycles. Per sample, CDR3-containing paired-end reads numbered at least 3 million. TCRdb analysed the 5' RACE reads with MiXCR anew, one entry per CDR3 protein. In the table there are around 710,000 distinct CDR3 sequences, around 46% of which are singletons. Germline V gene sequence: CDR1 SEHNR, CDR2 FQNEAQ (reference sequence). V shed 8 bases and J 5 bases; nucleotides not matched to a gene: 10. This CDR3 has 14 amino acids. This clonotype was detected a few times. Its antigen is unidentified.

The chain carries TRBV7-9 and TRBJ2-5; 8 bases map to TRBD1. Sequenced sample: blood. The sequence derives from a woman aged 55-75 years in good health. The CDR3 is CASRAGNRGETQYF. CDR3 coding DNA: TGTGCCAGCCGCGCCGGTAACAGGGGGGAGACCCAGTACTTC.